Listed here are 30 T cell receptor beta chains from one sample, sequenced in a study of patients and donors after allogeneic stem cell transplantation. TCRdb passed the RT-PCR reads through MiXCR, listing each CDR3 protein once. The data contain roughly 200,000 distinct CDR3 sequences, 35% to 45% of them singletons. What was sequenced was blood, either unsorted or a sorted T cell fraction (not recorded which). The receptors derive from a human donor who was either an allogeneic HSCT recipient or a stem cell or donor lymphocyte infusion donor (not recorded which). It is not recorded whose cells these are; they may come from a transplant donor.

This clonotype has more than one count but fewer than ten. The rearrangement joins TRBV20-1 to TRBJ2-3; either TRBD1 or TRBD2 may fit D (5 bases each). The V gene lost 2 bases and the J gene lost 1 base, with 13 bases spanning the gap. Germline assignment: CDR1 DFQATT and CDR2 SNEGSKA (reference sequence). There are 15 residues in the CDR3. The CDR3 spells CSARIGTLRTDTQYF. The CDR3 bases are TGCAGTGCTAGAATAGGGACCCTCCGCACAGATACGCAGTATTTT.

This clonotype showed up just a few times. The rearrangement uses TRBV25-1 and TRBJ1-1; D perhaps matches TRBD1 (6 bases). CDR3 length: 13 amino acids. Germline loops: CDR1 MGHDK, CDR2 SYGVNS. Trimming cost V 7 bases and J 7 bases, with 16 bases left between them. Here the CDR3 DNA reads TGTGCCAGCAACGCACAGGGCCGACTTGAAGCTTTCTTT. Its translation is CASNAQGRLEAFF.

The chain joins TRBV12-3 or TRBV12-4 to TRBJ2-3; D unresolved. The V and J ends lost 1 base and 8 bases respectively, with 10 bases between them. The CDR3 has 13 amino acids. CDR3 sequence reads: CASSLGPDGTQYF. The CDR3 DNA reads TGTGCCAGCAGTTTAGGGCCGGATGGTACGCAGTATTTT.

J is TRBJ2-7 and V is TRBV4-1; D not resolved. Looked up from germline, CDR1 is MGHRA and CDR2 is YSYEKL. V was clipped by 2 bases and J by 3 bases, with 14 bases between them. The CDR3 length is 15 residues. The CDR3 DNA reads as TGCGCCAGCAGCCAAACACCGGGCAGAAACTACGAGCAGTACTTC. This gives the protein CASSQTPGRNYEQYF.

The gene calls are TRBV9 and TRBJ2-3; 9 nucleotides agree with TRBD1. The trim removed 4 bases at V and 5 bases at J, leaving 5 bases unmatched. The CDR3 contains 14 residues. Looked up from germline, CDR1 is SGDLS and CDR2 is YYNGEE. CDR3 amino acids: CASSPGQGEDTQYF. In DNA form, the CDR3 reads TGTGCCAGCAGCCCGGGACAGGGAGAAGATACGCAGTATTTT. Complete variable domain (other parts from reference TRBV9 and TRBJ2-3): DSGVTQTPKHLITATGQRVTLRCSPRSGDLSVYWYQQSLDQGLQFLIQYYNGEERAKGNILERFSAQQFPDLHSELNLSSLELGDSALYFCASSPGQGEDTQYFGPGTRLTVL.

A few counts support this clonotype. The chain joins TRBV20-1 to TRBJ2-1, with a tentative D call TRBD2 (6 bases). This CDR3 is 13 amino acids long. Germline V lookup: CDR1 DFQATT, CDR2 SNEGSKA (reference sequence). With 1 base removed from V and 8 bases from J, the gap between germline ends came to 12 bases. The CDR3 bases are TGCAGTGCTAGAGCGACTAGTATGGATGAGCAGTTCTTC. Amino acids: CSARATSMDEQFF.

This clonotype was counted a single time. The CDR3 DNA is TGTGCCAGCAGCGTAGGCCCCCTGGGGGGACCCCTCCACTTT. Translating gives CASSVGPLGGPLHF. The V gene is TRBV9, the J gene TRBJ1-6; perhaps TRBD1 as D (5 bases). The CDR3 has 14 residues. Germline V gives CDR1 SGDLS, CDR2 YYNGEE. Trimming stripped 0 bases from V and 12 bases from J, with 13 bases between.

A few counts support this clonotype. The chain employs TRBV27 and TRBJ1-5; 7 bases line up with TRBD1. CDR1 and CDR2 (germline): MNHEY, SMNVEV (reference sequence). This CDR3 comprises 18 residues. V lost 5 bases, J lost 0 bases, and 13 bases stayed unmatched. CDR3 in amino acids: CASSPVYRGRYSNQPQHF. CDR3 coding DNA: TGTGCCAGCAGTCCCGTTTACAGGGGCCGCTATAGCAATCAGCCCCAGCATTTT.

In this sample, this clonotype turned up many times. The chain couples TRBV12-3 or TRBV12-4 to TRBJ1-2, with D possibly TRBD1 on 6 matching bases. The CDR3 is 13 amino acids. V gave up 6 bases and J gave up 5 bases, with 13 bases separating them. CDR3: CASRIQGRYGYTF. In nucleotides, the CDR3 is TGTGCCAGCAGGATACAGGGTAGATATGGCTACACCTTC.

This clonotype was counted only a few times. The rearrangement joins TRBV2 to TRBJ2-3; D is possibly TRBD1 or TRBD2 (6 bases each). Germline CDR1 is SNHLY and CDR2 is FYNNEI. Trimming cost V 7 bases and J 3 bases, with 14 bases left between them. CDR3 length: 14 amino acids. The CDR3 loop is CASKRRGATDTQYF. The CDR3 region has the DNA TGTGCCAGCAAAAGGAGGGGGGCAACAGATACGCAGTATTTT.

This clonotype was found a few times. The chain is built from TRBV15 and TRBJ1-1; the D is unclear. This CDR3 has 12 residues. V lost 1 base, J lost 8 bases, and 8 bases lay in between. Germline CDR1 is LNHNV and CDR2 is YYDKDF (reference sequence). The CDR3 loop is CATSRGVTEAFF. In DNA form, the CDR3 reads TGTGCCACCAGCAGAGGAGTGACAGAAGCTTTCTTT. Variable domain in full (rest from reference TRBV15 and TRBJ1-1): DAMVIQNPRYQVTQFGKPVTLSCSQTLNHNVMYWYQQKSSQAPKLLFHYYDKDFNNEADTPDNFQSRRPNTSFCFLDIRSPGLGDTAMYLCATSRGVTEAFFGQGTRLTVV.

The chain combines TRBV5-5 with TRBJ2-5, with TRBD1 as a possible D gene (6 bases). This CDR3 region has 15 residues. Per the germline V gene, CDR1 is SGHKS and CDR2 is YYEKEE (reference sequence). Trimming pared 1 base from V and 5 bases from J, leaving 15 bases between. The CDR3 protein is CASSLLQGRRETQYF. CDR3 in DNA: TGTGCCAGCAGCTTGCTGCAGGGGCGCAGGGAGACCCAGTACTTC.

This clonotype was counted between two and nine times. The rearrangement joins TRBV29-1 to TRBJ1-2; D gene ambiguous. Germline CDR1 is SQVTM and CDR2 is ANQGSEA. Trimming removed 4 bases from V and 3 bases from J, with 15 bases in between. This CDR3 is 14 amino acids long. The CDR3 sequence is CSVVKTGPYYGYTF. In nucleotides, the CDR3 is TGCAGCGTTGTCAAGACGGGTCCCTACTATGGCTACACCTTC.

This clonotype was counted a few times. V gene TRBV27 combines with J gene TRBJ2-3, with 13 bases aligning to TRBD2. The CDR3 has 16 amino acids. Germline V gene data show CDR1 as MNHEY and CDR2 as SMNVEV (reference sequence). J lost 6 bases, V lost 5 bases, and 8 bases had no gene match. Here the CDR3 reads CASSETSGGSSDTQYF. CDR3 nucleotides: TGTGCCAGCAGTGAGACTAGCGGGGGGTCCAGTGATACGCAGTATTTT.

The chain combines TRBV29-1 with TRBJ2-7, with D unresolved. The CDR3 runs to 11 residues. The germline V gene has CDR1 SQVTM and CDR2 ANQGSEA. V lost 5 bases, J lost 3 bases, and 8 bases lay in between. The CDR3 reads CSVTLRYEQYF. The DNA of the CDR3 is TGCAGCGTTACACTACGCTACGAGCAGTACTTC.

This clonotype was counted between two and nine times. The chain has TRBV20-1 and TRBJ1-1, with a possible D match to TRBD1 (5 bases). V was shortened by 2 bases and J by 11 bases, with 15 bases between the two germline ends. CDR3 length: 12 residues. Germline CDR1 and CDR2: DFQATT and SNEGSKA (reference sequence). The CDR3: CSARPGRIQAFF. For the CDR3, the DNA is TGCAGTGCTAGACCGGGGCGGATTCAGGCTTTCTTT.

This clonotype showed up just a few times. The chain joins TRBV27 to TRBJ1-4, with 8 bases that match TRBD1. V lost 3 bases to trimming and J lost 7 bases; unmatched junction nucleotides: 4. The germline gives CDR1 MNHEY, CDR2 SMNVEV (reference sequence). This CDR3 is built from 14 residues. For the CDR3, the DNA is TGTGCCAGCAGTTTCAGGGGGCAGGGTGAAAAACTGTTTTTT. Its translation is CASSFRGQGEKLFF.

This clonotype was detected only a few times. The V call is TRBV21-1, the J call TRBJ1-3; the D call TRBD1 from the table was never checked on the DNA. TRBV21-1 is a recognized pseudogene. This CDR3 comprises 22 residues. CDR3 residues: CASSKDIWDRLRELSSGNTIYF. CDR3 nucleotides: TGTGCCAGCAGCAAAGATATATGGGACAGGCTAAGGGAACTTAGCTCTGGAAACACCATATATTTT.

The count of this clonotype is one. Sequence at one end of the junction differs from germline and may be a read error. The rearrangement joins TRBV12-3 or TRBV12-4 to TRBJ2-3; 9 bases line up with TRBD1. CDR3 size: 18 residues. The chain's CDR3 is CASSARAGTGFGTDTQYF. DNA for the CDR3: TGTGCCAGCAGCGCGCGAGCCGGGACAGGGTTCGGCACGGATACGCAGTATTTT.

The chain links TRBV9 to TRBJ1-6; D might be TRBD1 (5 bases). The ends were cut back, 2 bases at V and 14 bases at J, with 20 bases in the middle. CDR3 length equals 15 residues. CDR1 is SGDLS, CDR2 YYNGEE, per germline. The CDR3 nucleotides are TGTGCCAGCAGCGTTGGGACTCACGGACTCCAGACCCTCCACTTT. Translated: CASSVGTHGLQTLHF. Full variable domain (remainder filled in from reference TRBV9 and TRBJ1-6): DSGVTQTPKHLITATGQRVTLRCSPRSGDLSVYWYQQSLDQGLQFLIQYYNGEERAKGNILERFSAQQFPDLHSELNLSSLELGDSALYFCASSVGTHGLQTLHFGNGTRLTVT.

This chain connects TRBV3-1 to TRBJ1-2; 10 bases fit TRBD1. This CDR3 region has 15 residues. The V segment lost 4 bases and the J segment 8 bases; nucleotides outside the gene matches: 10. Per germline, CDR1 LGHDT and CDR2 YNNKEL (reference sequence). The CDR3 region has the DNA TGTGCCAGCAGCCCACCCCCCGGGACAGGGGACGGCTACACCTTC. Translation gives CASSPPPGTGDGYTF.

V usage is TRBV20-1 and J usage is TRBJ2-1; 7 bases align to TRBD1. V lost 5 bases, J lost 0 bases, and 13 bases stayed unmatched. This CDR3 region has 17 residues. Germline V gene sequence: CDR1 DFQATT, CDR2 SNEGSKA (reference sequence). CDR3 protein: CSAPKNNRGSSYNEQFF. In DNA form, the CDR3 reads TGCAGTGCTCCGAAGAACAACAGGGGAAGCTCCTACAATGAGCAGTTCTTC.

J is TRBJ1-5 and V is TRBV6-5; 7 nucleotides match TRBD1. Germline loops: CDR1 MNHEY, CDR2 SVGAGI. The CDR3 consists of 13 residues. The V gene end was trimmed by 9 bases and the J gene end by 6 bases; junction bases not matched to a gene: 8. In DNA form, the CDR3 reads TGTGCCAGAAGCCAGGGGGGAGGTCAGCCCCAGCATTTT. This codes for CARSQGGGQPQHF.

This clonotype appeared once. The J gene is TRBJ1-2, the V gene TRBV5-1; D is unclear. Germline CDR1 reads SGHRS; CDR2 reads YFSETQ. The length of the CDR3 is 12 residues. Trimming took off 0 bases at V and 3 bases at J, with 3 bases between the two ends. The DNA for the CDR3 is TGCGCCAGCAGCTTGGATGACTATGGCTACACCTTC. This codes for CASSLDDYGYTF.

The rearrangement joins TRBV27 to TRBJ1-5; no definite D call. The CDR3 has 13 residues. CDR1 is MNHEY and CDR2 is SMNVEV in the germline V gene (reference sequence). Trimming removed 2 bases from V and 4 bases from J, with 6 bases in between. Written as DNA, the CDR3 is TGTGCCAGCAGTTTACAGCGAAATCAGCCCCAGCATTTT. It codes for CASSLQRNQPQHF.

The V call is TRBV25-1, the J call TRBJ1-2; the D is unclear. Trimming removed 6 bases from V and 7 bases from J, with 18 bases in between. CDR1 MGHDK and CDR2 SYGVNS come from the germline V gene. The CDR3 has 14 amino acids. The CDR3 loop is CASRGPVSQSGYTF. The CDR3 DNA reads as TGTGCCAGCAGAGGACCGGTGTCGCAGAGTGGCTACACCTTC.

This clonotype was seen only a few times. The chain joins TRBV5-1 to TRBJ2-7; 8 positions agree with TRBD1. The CDR3 has 13 residues. With 4 bases clipped from V and 3 bases from J, the junction kept 3 bases outside the gene matches. The germline V gene encodes CDR1 SGHRS and CDR2 YFSETQ. The CDR3 sequence is CASSRTGNYEQYF. CDR3 DNA sequence: TGCGCCAGCAGCCGGACAGGGAACTACGAGCAGTACTTC.

The chain is built from TRBV7-6 and TRBJ2-1, with 13 bases fitting TRBD2. With V trimmed by 2 bases and J by 10 bases, 5 bases remained unmatched. The CDR3 totals 15 residues. From germline, CDR1 is SGHVS and CDR2 FNYEAQ. In nucleotides, the CDR3 is TGTGCCAGCAGCTTACGACTAGCGGGGGGCTGGGAGCAGTTCTTC. This encodes CASSLRLAGGWEQFF. The variable domain in full, completed from reference TRBV7-6 and TRBJ2-1, reads GAGVSQSPRYKVTKRGQDVALRCDPISGHVSLYWYRQALGQGPEFLTYFNYEAQQDKSGLPNDRFSAERPEGSISTLTIQRTEQRDSAMYRCASSLRLAGGWEQFFGPGTRLTVL.

This clonotype has only one observation. This rearrangement joins TRBV11-3 to TRBJ2-1, with 9 bases lining up with TRBD1. J was trimmed by 7 bases and V by 6 bases; bases with no gene match: 13. Germline lookup yields CDR1 SGHNT and CDR2 YENEEA. The CDR3 runs 16 residues. The CDR3 DNA is TGTGCCAGCAGTTGGGGCGGGGGACAGGGTAAGAATGAGCAGTTCTTC. It translates to CASSWGGGQGKNEQFF.

This chain links TRBV3-1 with TRBJ2-6, with TRBD1 identical over 7 bases. The CDR3 covers 17 residues. Germline V gene sequence: CDR1 LGHDT, CDR2 YNNKEL (reference sequence). The J segment lost 2 bases and the V segment lost 1 base, leaving 5 bases of the junction unmatched. The CDR3 loop is CASSQGTGAPGANVLTF. CDR3 DNA: TGTGCCAGCAGCCAAGGGACAGGTGCTCCTGGGGCCAACGTCCTGACTTTC.